A selection of T cell receptor beta chains follows, all from one sample in a study of radiation and T cells in renal cell carcinoma. Data came from immunoSEQ multiplex PCR; TCRdb stores just in-frame clones and leaves some out. The table has about 150,000 clones, about 88% seen once. Sequenced material: blood, taken from a patient whose treatment included radiotherapy and nephrectomy. The receptor source for this set is a woman aged 50 to 60 with renal cell carcinoma. Each CDR3 is given with its conserved first and last residue. Fields, in order: clone size, V gene, D gene, J gene, CDR3 DNA, CDR3 protein. The D gene is left open where the match is weak. The size of a clone is reported for some rows only, either as once, few or many, or as a class for expanded clones.

>NA|TRBV27|TRBD2|TRBJ2-4
TGTGCCACCTGGAGGACTAGCGGGGGGACGGTTTACTTC
CATWRTSGGTVYF
>NA|TRBV5-1|TRBD1|TRBJ2-1
TGCGCCAGCAGCTTAAACCGGGACAGGAGGGTCAATGAGCAGTTCTTC
CASSLNRDRRVNEQFF
>NA|TRBV7-7|NA|TRBJ1-1
TGTGCTAGCAGCTTAGATTCGAACACTGAAGCTTTCTTT
CASSLDSNTEAFF
>NA|TRBV7-2|NA|TRBJ1-6
TGTGCCAGCAGCCAGTCTGGGTCACCCCTCCACTTT
CASSQSGSPLHF
>NA|TRBV7-3|NA|TRBJ1-2
TGTGCCAGCAGCCCCGGACAGTTCCCCTATGGCTACACCTTC
CASSPGQFPYGYTF
>NA|TRBV25-1|TRBD1|TRBJ2-7
TGTGCCAGCAGTCTGGGGACAGGGGGATACGAGCAGTACTTC
CASSLGTGGYEQYF
>NA|TRBV5-1|NA|TRBJ2-2
TGCGCCAGCAGCTCGAACAGGGAACCCCCGCCCGGGGAGCTGTTTTTT
CASSSNREPPPGELFF
>NA|TRBV2|NA|TRBJ1-5
TGTGCCAGCAGCAAGGGGTCGAGCCAGCCCCAGCATTTT
CASSKGSSQPQHF
>once|TRBV7-9|TRBD2|TRBJ2-1
TGTGCCAGCAGCCCCCGCGGGGGGGGGTTTTTCAATGAGCAGTTCTTC
CASSPRGGGFFNEQFF
>NA|TRBV6-5|NA|TRBJ2-1
TGTGCCAGCAGTTACAGGGGGTACAATGAGCAGTTCTTC
CASSYRGYNEQFF
>NA|TRBV7-2|TRBD2|TRBJ2-5
TGTGCCAGCAGCCGACTAGCGGGGATGGGGGAGACCCAGTACTTC
CASSRLAGMGETQYF
>NA|TRBV5-4|TRBD1|TRBJ1-1
TGTGCCAGCAGCATGACAACAACAGGGGGCACTGAAGCTTTCTTT
CASSMTTTGGTEAFF
>NA|TRBV10-2|NA|TRBJ1-1
TGCGCCAGCAGTGAGCCGAGACAGGCCCGCTTGAACACTGAAGCTTTCTTT
CASSEPRQARLNTEAFF
>NA|TRBV19|TRBD1|TRBJ1-4
TGTGCCAGTAGCCTACCAGGACAGGGTGGTGAAAAACTGTTTTTT
CASSLPGQGGEKLFF
>once|TRBV19|NA|TRBJ1-2
TGTGCCAGTAGTATAGTTGGCAGGGCAAACTATGGCTACACCTTC
CASSIVGRANYGYTF
>once|TRBV5-1|NA|TRBJ1-1
TGCGCCAGCAGCTCTCGGGGAGGTGAAGACACTGAAGCTTTCTTT
CASSSRGGEDTEAFF